This T cell receptor (beta chain) was obtained from a study of T cell repertoires in cytomegalovirus infection. Findings and caveats of the study: Clonotype analysis showed dominance of the ex vivo response by HLA-C-restricted CMV-specific TCR beta clonotypes.

The trim removed 4 bases at V and 4 bases at J, leaving 7 bases unmatched. Per germline, CDR1 SQVTM and CDR2 ANQGSEA. CDR3 length equals 14 residues. A remark on this clonotype: Antigen unknown.

TCRdb re-called the reads through MiXCR, storing one row per CDR3 protein. This repertoire shows roughly 140,000 distinct CDR3 sequences, 23% found once; its top ten account for approximately 10%. The sequence derives from a human donor in good health (CMV status not recorded). Some clones in this sample may be carry-over from other donors' samples. Material: PBMCs. The V gene is TRBV29-1, the J gene TRBJ2-7, with 10 bases matching TRBD1. The CDR3: CSVGDDRGRYEQYF. The CDR3 DNA is TGCAGCGTTGGGGACGACAGGGGGCGATACGAGCAGTACTTC.